The 20 T cell receptor beta chains below come from one sample, sequenced in a study of cytomegalovirus exposure and HLA in healthy donors (TCRdb year 2017). The library was made by the immunoSEQ multiplex PCR assay. For the multiplex PCR, a mixture combining 60 forward primers for TCR Vbeta segments and 13 reverse primers for TCR Jbeta segments was used. Here the immuneACCESS table is served through TCRdb, limited to in-frame sequences with V and J called. Missing clones are a known gap in these copies; in checked studies unresolved V genes cover under half, and the rest lacks a known reason. This sample gives some 120,000 clones in total; approximately 80% of them show up just once. The ten top clones hold more than 20% of the sample. Material for sequencing was PBMCs. All receptors derive from a man aged 30-40 years in good health and CMV-seropositive.

This sequence joins TRBV4-1 and TRBJ1-4; no clear D. V lost 2 bases and J 0 bases, leaving 7 bases between the germline ends. The CDR3 is made up of 15 amino acids. Germline loops: CDR1 MGHRA, CDR2 YSYEKL. The DNA of the CDR3 is TGCGCCAGCAGCCAATTAACTGCAACTAATGAAAAACTGTTTTTT. This encodes CASSQLTATNEKLFF.

The gene calls are TRBV13 and TRBJ2-1; 9 nucleotides align to TRBD1. The CDR3 extends over 17 amino acids. Germline trimming cut 5 bases from V and 7 bases from J; bases unmatched to any gene: 15. Germline CDR1 and CDR2: PRHDT and FYEKMQ (reference sequence). CDR3 nucleotides: TGTGCCAGCAGCCCCGCCCCCTACGGACAGGGGATGAATGAGCAGTTCTTC. Its protein is CASSPAPYGQGMNEQFF.

The chain is built from TRBV28 and TRBJ2-3; 8 bases fit TRBD1. V lost 6 bases and J lost 4; bases outside the gene matches: 9. CDR3 length equals 15 residues. CDR1 and CDR2 (germline): MDHEN, SYDVKM. The CDR3 DNA is TGTGCCAGCAGCGTAGCGGACAGGGAGGCAGATACGCAGTATTTT. It is translated as CASSVADREADTQYF.

The CDR3 is CASSLTGVAYGYTF. The CDR3 coding sequence is TGTGCCAGCAGCCTGACAGGGGTCGCCTATGGCTACACCTTC. This rearrangement joins TRBV11-2 to TRBJ1-2; 8 positions agree with TRBD1. The CDR3 is 14 amino acids. Per the germline V gene, CDR1 is SGHAT and CDR2 is FQNNGV. After removal of 5 bases from V and 4 bases from J, the junction contained 6 bases not matched to a gene.

The gene calls are TRBV9 and TRBJ2-1, with 7 nucleotides matching TRBD2. With V trimmed by 0 bases and J by 7 bases, 10 bases remained unmatched. Germline V lookup: CDR1 SGDLS, CDR2 YYNGEE. This CDR3 has 16 residues. The chain's CDR3 is CASSVGGSGVGNEQFF. The DNA of the CDR3 is TGTGCCAGCAGCGTAGGCGGAAGCGGGGTTGGAAATGAGCAGTTCTTC.

This clone was recorded only once. V gene TRBV27 combines with J gene TRBJ2-7, with 9 nucleotides matching TRBD1. The CDR3 is made up of 15 amino acids. CDR1 and CDR2 (germline): MNHEY, SMNVEV (reference sequence). V shed 1 base, J shed 2 bases, and the junction held 3 bases outside the gene matches. CDR3 nucleotides: TGTGCCAGCAGTTTATTGGGACAGGGAGCCTACGAGCAGTACTTC. Translation gives CASSLLGQGAYEQYF.

The genes are TRBV5-1 and TRBJ2-5, with a possible D match to TRBD1 (6 bases). The V end was cut by 6 bases, the J end by 4 bases, with 16 bases between. Germline V gene data show CDR1 as SGHRS and CDR2 as YFSETQ. The CDR3 is made up of 14 amino acids. The CDR3 DNA reads TGCGCCAGCACCCCTAGGACAGAGGGAGAGACCCAGTACTTC. This sequence encodes CASTPRTEGETQYF.

This clone has a handful of counts. V is TRBV20-1 and J is TRBJ2-3, with 8 bases matching TRBD2. Germline CDR1 reads DFQATT; CDR2 reads SNEGSKA (reference sequence). This CDR3 has 11 amino acids. CDR3 amino acids: CSGTRVDTQYF. The CDR3 nucleotides are TGCAGCGGGACTAGAGTGGATACGCAGTATTTT.

This clone was recorded a few times. This sequence joins TRBV7-8 and TRBJ1-5; no reliable D call. This CDR3 spans 16 amino acids. Germline lookup yields CDR1 SGHVS and CDR2 FQNEAQ. With 3 bases removed from V and 0 bases from J, the gap between germline ends came to 12 bases. In DNA form, the CDR3 reads TGTGCCAGCAGCTTGGGCGGGATGTTTAGCAATCAGCCCCAGCATTTT. Translating gives CASSLGGMFSNQPQHF.

This clone came up once. The chain uses TRBV10-3 and TRBJ2-2; D is perhaps TRBD1 (5 bases). In germline, CDR1 is ENHRY, CDR2 SYGVKD. Trimming removed 0 bases from V and 6 bases from J, with 11 bases in between. CDR3 length equals 15 residues. CDR3 DNA sequence: TGTGCCATCAGTGAGTCGAAGACAGCCTCCGGGGAGCTGTTTTTT. It specifies CAISESKTASGELFF.

The J gene is TRBJ1-2, the V gene TRBV13; TRBD1 is a possible D gene (6 bases). Germline CDR1 PRHDT, CDR2 FYEKMQ (reference sequence). The length of the CDR3 is 15 residues. V shed 0 bases and J shed 8 bases, with 16 bases lying between them. The CDR3 nucleotides read TGTGCCAGCAGCTTAGGTCGGGGGGGGCGCGTCGGCTACACCTTC. Its protein product is CASSLGRGGRVGYTF.

This clone was recorded only once. The rearrangement uses TRBV5-7 and TRBJ1-5; tentatively, D is TRBD1 (6 bases). TRBV5-7 is an ORF, with its function uncertain. The CDR3 contains 16 residues. Trimming removed 4 bases from V and 3 bases from J, with 17 bases in between. Written as DNA, the CDR3 is TGTGCCAGCAGCCCCTGGGGTAGGGGGTTCAATCAGCCCCAGCATTTT. Translating it yields CASSPWGRGFNQPQHF.

The gene calls are TRBV28 and TRBJ2-7, with D unclear. This CDR3 is built from 14 residues. Per the germline V gene, CDR1 is MDHEN and CDR2 is SYDVKM. Trimming removed 8 bases from V and 3 bases from J, with 17 bases in between. CDR3 region: CASGERPGVYEQYF. CDR3 DNA sequence: TGTGCCAGCGGTGAACGCCCGGGTGTCTACGAGCAGTACTTC.

CDR3 residues: CASSQGWRGNQPQHF. CDR3 nucleotides: TGTGCCAGTAGTCAGGGGTGGAGAGGCAATCAGCCCCAGCATTTT. The rearrangement joins TRBV19 to TRBJ1-5, with a weak D call TRBD1 (6 bases). The germline CDR1 and CDR2 sequences are LNHDA and SQIVND (reference sequence). The CDR3 is made up of 15 amino acids. Trimming took off 5 bases at V and 2 bases at J, with 13 bases between the two ends.

The CDR3 sequence: CASSARAGPIYNEQFF. CDR3 nucleotides: TGTGCCAGCAGTGCTCGAGCGGGGCCTATCTACAATGAGCAGTTCTTC. This sequence joins TRBV11-1 and TRBJ2-1; 7 nucleotides agree with TRBD2. The trim removed 6 bases at V and 3 bases at J, leaving 11 bases unmatched. This CDR3 spans 16 amino acids. Germline CDR1 and CDR2: SGHAT and FQDESV (reference sequence).

The chain employs TRBV4-2 and TRBJ2-1; 7 bases fit TRBD1. The trim removed 5 bases at V and 5 bases at J, leaving 9 bases unmatched. The germline CDR1 and CDR2 sequences are LGHNA and YNFKEQ. The CDR3 contains 15 residues. Here the CDR3 reads CASSKHRGKNNEQFF. The CDR3 DNA is TGTGCCAGCAGCAAACACAGGGGTAAGAACAATGAGCAGTTCTTC.

CDR3 nucleotides: TGTGCCAGCAGCGGGGGGGCATTTTCACCCCTCCACTTT. It encodes CASSGGAFSPLHF. J is TRBJ1-6 and V is TRBV5-5, with a possible D match to TRBD1 (6 bases). Germline V lookup: CDR1 SGHKS, CDR2 YYEKEE (reference sequence). This CDR3 has 13 amino acids. The V end lost 4 bases, the J end lost 9 bases, and 11 bases lay between the germline ends.

V is TRBV30 and J is TRBJ2-7, with 7 bases that match TRBD2. Trimming took 0 bases from V and 5 from J; bases not matched to a gene: 10. Germline V gene lookup returns CDR1 GTSNPN and CDR2 SVGIG (reference sequence). The CDR3 is 15 amino acids. CDR3: CAWSVKGGREDEQYV. CDR3 sequence (DNA): TGTGCCTGGAGTGTAAAGGGAGGACGGGAGGACGAGCAGTACGTC.

V usage is TRBV28 and J usage is TRBJ1-1, with D hard to call. The length of the CDR3 is 12 residues. Trimming shortened V by 6 bases and J by 4 bases, and 9 bases separated the two germline ends. Germline lookup yields CDR1 MDHEN and CDR2 SYDVKM. Written as DNA, the CDR3 is TGTGCCAGCAGGACCGAGGGCACTGAAGCTTTCTTT. This translates into CASRTEGTEAFF.

A few counts support this clone. The chain recombines TRBV15 with TRBJ2-6, with D hard to call. The CDR3 has 16 amino acids. Germline values: CDR1 LNHNV, CDR2 YYDKDF (reference sequence). V lost 0 bases and J 0 bases, leaving 6 bases between the germline ends. CDR3 loop: CATSRERTSGANVLTF. CDR3 in DNA: TGTGCCACCAGCAGAGAGCGTACCTCTGGGGCCAACGTCCTGACTTTC.